This T cell receptor (beta chain) originates from a study of T cell responses to AZD1222 COVID-19 vaccine. TCRdb keeps only in-frame clones here, not all; method: immunoSEQ multiplex PCR. The profile shows about 190,000 clones, 90% to 95% of them singletons. V trimming: 5 bases; J trimming: 4 bases; junction bases outside the gene matches: 5. Germline V lookup: CDR1 LGHDT, CDR2 YNNKEL (reference sequence). CDR3 size: 14 residues. The sample here was peripheral blood, taken on day 0 of AZD1222 vaccination. The chain is built from TRBV3-1 (or the pseudogene TRBV3-2) and TRBJ1-3, with TRBD1 matching over 7 bases. The sequence was collected from an adult in good health. For the CDR3, the DNA is TGTGCCAGCAGCTCTGACAGGGAAGGAAACACCATATATTTT. Translating it yields CASSSDREGNTIYF.